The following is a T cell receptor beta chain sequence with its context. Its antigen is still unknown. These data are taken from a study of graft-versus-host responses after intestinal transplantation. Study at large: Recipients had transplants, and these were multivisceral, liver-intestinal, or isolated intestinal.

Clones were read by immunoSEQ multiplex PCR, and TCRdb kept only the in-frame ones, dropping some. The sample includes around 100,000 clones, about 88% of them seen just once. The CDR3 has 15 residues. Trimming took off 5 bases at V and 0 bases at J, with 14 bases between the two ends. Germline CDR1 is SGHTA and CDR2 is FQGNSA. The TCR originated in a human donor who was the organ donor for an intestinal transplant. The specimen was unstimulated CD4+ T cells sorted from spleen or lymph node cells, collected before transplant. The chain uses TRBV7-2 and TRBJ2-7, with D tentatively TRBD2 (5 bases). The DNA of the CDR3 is TGTGCCAGCAGCCCGATGAGGGTGAGCTCCTACGAGCAGTACTTC. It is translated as CASSPMRVSSYEQYF. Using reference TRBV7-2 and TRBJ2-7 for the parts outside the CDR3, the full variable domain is GAGVSQSPSNKVTEKGKDVELRCDPISGHTALYWYRQSLGQGLEFLIYFQGNSAPDKSGLPSDRFSAERTGGSVSTLTIQRTQQEDSAVYLCASSPMRVSSYEQYFGPGTRLTVT.